These T cell receptor beta chains were read from a single sample in a study of shared clonotypes between healthy human individuals. Libraries were prepared by immunoSEQ multiplex PCR; TCRdb keeps only in-frame clonotypes and omits some of them. The sample includes 800,000 to 950,000 clones, 90% to 97% of them seen just once. The sequenced sample consisted of naive CD8+ T cells sorted from blood. The receptors stem from a man aged 25-45 years in good health. Both conserved end residues are part of each CDR3. The order of the fields is clone size, V gene, D gene, J gene, CDR3 DNA, CDR3 protein. A D gene is named only where the DNA matches it firmly. The size entry is marked missing in some rows and otherwise reads once, few, many or a size class.

NA	TRBV5-5	NA	TRBJ2-1	TGTGCCAGCTTGAAGGGTAATGAGCAGTTCTTC	CASLKGNEQFF
NA	TRBV11-3	TRBD1	TRBJ1-5	TGTGCCAGCCCTCCGGGACAGGGTAGCAATCAGCCCCAGCATTTT	CASPPGQGSNQPQHF
NA	TRBV5-1	NA	TRBJ2-7	TGCGCCAGCAGCTTGTTAGGGACCGGGCCCTACGAGCAGTACTTC	CASSLLGTGPYEQYF
NA	TRBV18	TRBD1	TRBJ1-6	TGTGCCAGCTCACCGGTGGCGACAGGGGAACACTCACCCCTCCACTTT	CASSPVATGEHSPLHF
NA	TRBV3-1/TRBV3-2	NA	TRBJ1-1	TGTGCCGGCGATGAAGCTTTCTTT	CAGDEAFF
few	TRBV7-9	NA	TRBJ1-4	TGTGCCAGCAGCTACGGACAGTCAACTAATGAAAAACTGTTTTTT	CASSYGQSTNEKLFF
NA	TRBV28	NA	TRBJ1-1	TGTGCCAGCAGTTTACAGACGAACACTGAAGCTTTCTTT	CASSLQTNTEAFF
NA	TRBV4-1	NA	TRBJ2-4	TGCGCCAGCAGCCAAGATGGAAGGGGTGGAAACATTCAGTACTTC	CASSQDGRGGNIQYF
NA	TRBV19	NA	TRBJ2-6	TGTGCCAGTAGTATAGACTCGAAGGCTGGGGCCAACGTCCTGACTTTC	CASSIDSKAGANVLTF
NA	TRBV15	NA	TRBJ2-7	TGTGCCACCAGCAGAGACACAGGTTCCTACGAGCAGTACTTC	CATSRDTGSYEQYF
NA	TRBV28	TRBD2	TRBJ2-7	TGTGCCAGCAGTTTGGCCTTAGGTAGCGGGGACGAGCAGTACTTC	CASSLALGSGDEQYF
NA	TRBV19	NA	TRBJ2-7	TGTGCCAGTAGTATAACCGGGGGCCACCCCTCCTACGAGCAGTACTTC	CASSITGGHPSYEQYF
NA	TRBV7-3	TRBD1	TRBJ2-7	TGTGCCAGCAGCCCAACCGGGACAGACTACGAGCAGTACTTC	CASSPTGTDYEQYF
NA	TRBV7-3	NA	TRBJ2-1	TGTGCCAGCAGCTTGGACAGTTACAATGAGCAGTTCTTC	CASSLDSYNEQFF
NA	TRBV7-9	NA	TRBJ2-3	TGTGCCAGCAGCGTAGATTGGGGGCTCGGTGGTAGTACGCAGTATTTT	CASSVDWGLGGSTQYF
once	TRBV27	NA	TRBJ1-5	TGTGCCAGCAGTTTTAACGGCAATCAGCCCCAGCATTTT	CASSFNGNQPQHF
once	TRBV4-1	NA	TRBJ2-7	TGCGCCAGCAGCTCAATGGGGGGAAAGCGATTATACGAGCAGTACTTC	CASSSMGGKRLYEQYF
NA	TRBV19	NA	TRBJ1-5	TGTGCCAGTAGTATCCCCCTGGGGTTGGGTCAGCCCCAGCATTTT	CASSIPLGLGQPQHF
NA	TRBV7-3	TRBD1	TRBJ2-2	TGTGCCAGCAGCCCACAGGGGTTTGACACCGGGGAGCTGTTTTTT	CASSPQGFDTGELFF
NA	TRBV5-1	TRBD2	TRBJ2-5	TGCGCCAGCAGCTTGGCGCCTAGCGGGGAAGAGACCCAGTACTTC	CASSLAPSGEETQYF
NA	TRBV7-8	TRBD2	TRBJ2-2	TGTGCCAGCAGCTTGGATAGCGGGACCATTAACACCGGGGAGCTGTTTTTT	CASSLDSGTINTGELFF
NA	TRBV5-4	NA	TRBJ2-1	TGTGCCAGCAAAGGGGGAGGCCCGGATGAGCAGTTCTTC	CASKGGGPDEQFF
NA	TRBV29-1	NA	TRBJ1-2	TGCAGCGCCAGGACGGACGGCTACACCTTC	CSARTDGYTF
once	TRBV10-3	TRBD2	TRBJ2-1	TGTGCCATCAGTGAGTCGGGGCGGGAGTTGTATGAGCAGTTCTTC	CAISESGRELYEQFF
NA	TRBV27	TRBD2	TRBJ2-7	TGTGCCAGCAAGGATAGGACTAGCGGGAGGTGGGAGCAGTACTTC	CASKDRTSGRWEQYF
NA	TRBV6-5	TRBD2	TRBJ2-5	TGTGCCAGCAGTCCCCTAGCGGAGTACCAAGAGACCCAGTACTTC	CASSPLAEYQETQYF
NA	TRBV7-2	TRBD1	TRBJ1-3	TGTGCCAGCAGCTTAGCCCCGGACAGGAGTGGAAACACCATATATTTT	CASSLAPDRSGNTIYF
once	TRBV29-1	TRBD2	TRBJ2-1	TGCAGCGTTGCACTAGCGGACTACAATGAGCAGTTCTTC	CSVALADYNEQFF